Shown below are 9 T cell receptor beta chains from a single sample sequenced in a study of neurological immune-mediated disorders. The time point is: longitudinal time-point 1 (baseline). TCRdb recomputed calls from the 5' RACE reads with MiXCR, one row per CDR3 protein. The repertoire consists of tens of thousands of distinct CDR3 sequences, with roughly 10% occurring once and the leading ten covering about 9.6%. Sequencing used PBMCs. The receptors come from a man aged 25-40 years in good health.

This clonotype was observed many times. The gene calls are TRBV18 and TRBJ2-7, with 8 bases matching TRBD2. From germline, CDR1 is KGHSH and CDR2 LQKENI. The CDR3 sequence is 13 residues long. Losses at the gene ends were 3 bases for V and 5 bases for J; bases not matched to a gene: 3. CDR3 nucleotides: TGTGCCAGCTCACCGGGGACTAGTAACGAGCAGTACTTC. This codes for CASSPGTSNEQYF. The variable domain in full, completed from reference TRBV18 and TRBJ2-7, reads NAGVMQNPRHLVRRRGQEARLRCSPMKGHSHVYWYRQLPEEGLKFMVYLQKENIIDESGMPKERFSAEFPKEGPSILRIQQVVRGDSAAYFCASSPGTSNEQYFGPGTRLTVT.

This clonotype was counted at least ten times. The rearrangement links TRBV5-1 to TRBJ2-7; either TRBD1 or TRBD2 may fit D (5 bases each). The CDR3 is 15 amino acids. Trimming left V 4 bases short and J 2 bases short, with 16 bases between. The germline CDR1 and CDR2 sequences are SGHRS and YFSETQ. CDR3 bases: TGCGCCAGCAGCCGGGACCGAGAACCCACCTACGAGCAGTACTTC. It is translated as CASSRDREPTYEQYF.

The table lists this clonotype with many counts. This chain uses TRBV27 with TRBJ2-6; D is undetermined. V lost 5 bases, J lost 2 bases, and 10 bases lay in between. The CDR3 runs 15 residues. Germline CDR1 is MNHEY and CDR2 is SMNVEV (reference sequence). CDR3 residues: CASSALGAGANVLTF. The CDR3, as DNA: TGTGCCAGCAGTGCCCTCGGAGCTGGGGCCAACGTCCTGACTTTC.

At least ten counts were recorded for this clonotype. The rearrangement links TRBV7-9 to TRBJ2-7, with D tentatively TRBD1 (6 bases). The CDR3 covers 15 residues. With 2 bases removed from V and 1 base from J, the gap between germline ends came to 12 bases. The germline V gene encodes CDR1 SEHNR and CDR2 FQNEAQ (reference sequence). The CDR3 sequence is CASSLYQGWSYEQYF. Here the CDR3 DNA reads TGTGCCAGCAGCTTATATCAGGGGTGGTCCTACGAGCAGTACTTC.

J is TRBJ2-1 and V is TRBV12-3 or TRBV12-4; 12 bases line up with TRBD2. This CDR3 spans 17 amino acids. V dropped 6 bases and J dropped 6; count of bases not matched to a gene: 12. The CDR3 bases are TGTGCCAGCAGCTCCGACCCGACTAGCGGGAGTCTCAATGAGCAGTTCTTC. This gives the protein CASSSDPTSGSLNEQFF.

This clonotype was recorded at least ten times. The chain combines TRBV11-3 with TRBJ2-5; a possible D gene is TRBD2 (6 bases). The V gene's germline CDR1 is SGHNT and CDR2 YENEEA. There are 16 residues in the CDR3. V shed 1 base and J shed 2 bases, with 14 bases lying between them. The CDR3 nucleotides read TGTGCCAGCAGCTTAGCACCGGGAGCCGGACAAGAGACCCAGTACTTC. Translating gives CASSLAPGAGQETQYF.

This clonotype was recorded at least ten times. This chain joins TRBV12-3 or TRBV12-4 and TRBJ1-5, with a possible D match to TRBD1 (5 bases). The V end was cut by 2 bases, the J end by 6 bases, with 8 bases between. The CDR3 extends over 13 amino acids. CDR3 DNA sequence: TGTGCCAGCAGTTTACAGGGAGGTCAGCCCCAGCATTTT. Translated: CASSLQGGQPQHF.

This clonotype was seen only a few times. The chain has TRBV7-9 and TRBJ2-7; possible D gene TRBD1, 6 bases. This CDR3 has 15 residues. V was clipped by 4 bases and J by 1 base, with 14 bases between them. Germline CDR1 reads SEHNR; CDR2 reads FQNEAQ (reference sequence). DNA for the CDR3: TGTGCCAGCAGCTCCCCGGACAGAGGGTCCTACGAGCAGTACTTC. Translating it yields CASSSPDRGSYEQYF.

In this sample, this clonotype turned up many times. The V gene is TRBV10-3, the J gene TRBJ2-5, with D perhaps given as TRBD1 or TRBD2 (5 bases each). The CDR3 runs to 13 residues. Germline-derived CDR1 and CDR2 are ENHRY and SYGVKD. The V and J ends lost 8 bases and 2 bases respectively, with 12 bases between them. The CDR3 sequence: CAIGTSTQETQYF. The CDR3 DNA is TGTGCCATCGGGACCTCAACTCAAGAGACCCAGTACTTC.